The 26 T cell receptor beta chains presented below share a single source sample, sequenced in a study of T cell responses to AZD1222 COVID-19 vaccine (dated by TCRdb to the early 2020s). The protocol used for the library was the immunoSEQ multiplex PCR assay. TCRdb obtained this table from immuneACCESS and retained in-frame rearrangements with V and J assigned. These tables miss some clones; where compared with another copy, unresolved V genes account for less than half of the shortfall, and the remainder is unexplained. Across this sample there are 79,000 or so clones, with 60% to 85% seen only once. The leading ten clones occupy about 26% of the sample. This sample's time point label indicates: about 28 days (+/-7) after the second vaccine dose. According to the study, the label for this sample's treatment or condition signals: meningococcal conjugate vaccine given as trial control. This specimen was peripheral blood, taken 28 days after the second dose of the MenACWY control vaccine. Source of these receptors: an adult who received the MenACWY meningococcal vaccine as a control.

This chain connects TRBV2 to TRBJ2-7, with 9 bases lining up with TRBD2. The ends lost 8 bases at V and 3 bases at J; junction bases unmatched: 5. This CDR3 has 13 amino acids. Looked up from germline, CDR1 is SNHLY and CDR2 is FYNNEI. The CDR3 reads CASAASGDYEQYF. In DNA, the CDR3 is TGTGCCAGCGCCGCTAGCGGGGACTACGAGCAGTACTTC.

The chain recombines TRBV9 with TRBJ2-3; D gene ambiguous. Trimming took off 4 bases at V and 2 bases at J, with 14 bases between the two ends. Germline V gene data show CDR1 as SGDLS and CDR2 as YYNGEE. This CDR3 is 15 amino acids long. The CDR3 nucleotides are TGTGCCAGCAGCCCCCAAAACCGGCCCACAGATACGCAGTATTTT. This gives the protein CASSPQNRPTDTQYF.

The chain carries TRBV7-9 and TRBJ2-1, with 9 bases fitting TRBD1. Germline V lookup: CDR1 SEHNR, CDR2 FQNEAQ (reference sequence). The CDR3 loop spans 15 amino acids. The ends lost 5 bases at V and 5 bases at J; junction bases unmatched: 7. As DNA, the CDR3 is TGTGCCAGCAGCACACGACAGGGGGAAAACAATGAGCAGTTCTTC. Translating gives CASSTRQGENNEQFF.

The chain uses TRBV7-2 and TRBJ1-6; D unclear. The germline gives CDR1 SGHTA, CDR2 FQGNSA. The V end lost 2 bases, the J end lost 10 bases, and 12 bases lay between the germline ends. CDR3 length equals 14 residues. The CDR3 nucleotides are TGTGCCAGCAGCTTAAATTCGGTCGAGTCACCCCTCCACTTT. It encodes CASSLNSVESPLHF.

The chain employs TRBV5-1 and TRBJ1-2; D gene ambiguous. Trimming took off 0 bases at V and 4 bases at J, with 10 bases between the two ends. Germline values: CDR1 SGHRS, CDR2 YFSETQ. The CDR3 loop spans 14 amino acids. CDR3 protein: CASSLDGSTYGYTF. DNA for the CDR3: TGCGCCAGCAGCTTGGATGGCAGCACCTATGGCTACACCTTC.

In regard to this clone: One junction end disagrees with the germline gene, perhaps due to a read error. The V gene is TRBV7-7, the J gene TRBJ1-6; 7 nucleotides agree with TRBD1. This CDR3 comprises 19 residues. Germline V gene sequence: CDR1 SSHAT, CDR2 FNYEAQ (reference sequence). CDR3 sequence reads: CASSLDPSTGTLPNSPLHF. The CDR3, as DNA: TGTGCTAGCAGCTTAGACCCCTCGACAGGGACCCTTCCCAATTCACCCCTCCACTTT.

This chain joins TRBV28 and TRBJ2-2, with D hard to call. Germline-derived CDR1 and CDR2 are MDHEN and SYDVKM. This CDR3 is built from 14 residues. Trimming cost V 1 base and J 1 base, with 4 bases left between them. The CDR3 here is CASSLFGNTGELFF. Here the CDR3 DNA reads TGTGCCAGCAGTTTATTTGGGAACACCGGGGAGCTGTTTTTT. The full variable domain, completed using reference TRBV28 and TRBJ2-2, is DVKVTQSSRYLVKRTGEKVFLECVQDMDHENMFWYRQDPGLGLRLIYFSYDVKMKEKGDIPEGYSVSREKKERFSLILESASTNQTSMYLCASSLFGNTGELFFGEGSRLTVL.

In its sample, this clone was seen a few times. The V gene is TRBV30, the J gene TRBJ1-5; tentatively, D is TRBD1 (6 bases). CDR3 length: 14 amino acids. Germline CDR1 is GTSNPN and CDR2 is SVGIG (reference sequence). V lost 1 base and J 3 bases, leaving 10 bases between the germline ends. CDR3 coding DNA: TGTGCCTGGAGTGGGACAGCCTACAATCAGCCCCAGCATTTT. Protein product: CAWSGTAYNQPQHF.

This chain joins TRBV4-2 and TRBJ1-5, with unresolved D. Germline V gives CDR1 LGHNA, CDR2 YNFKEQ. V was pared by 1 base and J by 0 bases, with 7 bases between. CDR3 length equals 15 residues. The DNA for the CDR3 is TGTGCCAGCAGCCAAGGGGATGGTAGCAATCAGCCCCAGCATTTT. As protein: CASSQGDGSNQPQHF.

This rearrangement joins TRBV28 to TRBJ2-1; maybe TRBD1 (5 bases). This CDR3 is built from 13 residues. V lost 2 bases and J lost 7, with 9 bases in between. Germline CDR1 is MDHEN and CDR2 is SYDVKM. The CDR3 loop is CASSLDQGNEQFF. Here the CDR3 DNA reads TGTGCCAGCAGTTTAGATCAGGGAAATGAGCAGTTCTTC.

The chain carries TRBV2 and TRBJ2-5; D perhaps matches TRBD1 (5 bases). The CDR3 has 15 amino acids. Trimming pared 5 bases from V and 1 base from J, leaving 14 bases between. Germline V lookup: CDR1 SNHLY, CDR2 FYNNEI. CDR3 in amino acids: CASSSQGVVQETQYF. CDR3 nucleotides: TGTGCCAGCAGTTCTCAAGGGGTAGTCCAAGAGACCCAGTACTTC.

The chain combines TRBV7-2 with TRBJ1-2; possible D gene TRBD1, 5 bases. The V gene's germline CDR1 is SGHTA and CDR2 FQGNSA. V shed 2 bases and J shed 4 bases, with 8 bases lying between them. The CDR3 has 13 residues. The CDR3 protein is CASSLNGGYGYTF. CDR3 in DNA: TGTGCCAGCAGCTTAAATGGGGGCTATGGCTACACCTTC. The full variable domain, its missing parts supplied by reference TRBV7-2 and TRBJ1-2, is GAGVSQSPSNKVTEKGKDVELRCDPISGHTALYWYRQSLGQGLEFLIYFQGNSAPDKSGLPSDRFSAERTGGSVSTLTIQRTQQEDSAVYLCASSLNGGYGYTFGSGTRLTVV.

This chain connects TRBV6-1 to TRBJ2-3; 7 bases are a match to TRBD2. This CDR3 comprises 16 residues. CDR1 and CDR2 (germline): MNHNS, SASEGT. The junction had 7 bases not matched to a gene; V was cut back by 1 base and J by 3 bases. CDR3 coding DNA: TGTGCCAGCAGTGAAGTCCCGGGAGGTATAACAGATACGCAGTATTTT. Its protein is CASSEVPGGITDTQYF.

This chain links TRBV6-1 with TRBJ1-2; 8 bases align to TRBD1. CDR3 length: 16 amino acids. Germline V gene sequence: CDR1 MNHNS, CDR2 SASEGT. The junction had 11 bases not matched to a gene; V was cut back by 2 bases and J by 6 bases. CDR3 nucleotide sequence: TGTGCCAGCAGTGAAAGCCCTGACAGGGGATCAGATGGCTACACCTTC. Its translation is CASSESPDRGSDGYTF.

The CDR3 sequence: CASSWGGDRSPLHF. The CDR3 region has the DNA TGTGCCAGCAGCTGGGGCGGGGACCGCTCACCCCTCCACTTT. The J gene is TRBJ1-6, the V gene TRBV5-6, with D perhaps TRBD1 (5 bases). The CDR3 is 14 residues long. V was pared by 3 bases and J by 10 bases, with 14 bases between. Germline CDR1 is SGHDT and CDR2 is YYEEEE.

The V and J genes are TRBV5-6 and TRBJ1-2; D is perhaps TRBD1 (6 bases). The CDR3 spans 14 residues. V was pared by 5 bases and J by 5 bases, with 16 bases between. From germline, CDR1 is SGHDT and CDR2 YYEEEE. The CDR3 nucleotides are TGTGCCAGCAGTTTACCGGGGGCAAATTATGGCTACACCTTC. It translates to CASSLPGANYGYTF.

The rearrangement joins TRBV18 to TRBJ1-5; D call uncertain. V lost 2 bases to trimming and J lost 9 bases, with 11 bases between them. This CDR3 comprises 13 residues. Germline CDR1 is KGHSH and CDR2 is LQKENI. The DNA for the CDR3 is TGTGCCAGCTCACCATCTCCCGGTTCGCCCCAGCATTTT. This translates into CASSPSPGSPQHF.

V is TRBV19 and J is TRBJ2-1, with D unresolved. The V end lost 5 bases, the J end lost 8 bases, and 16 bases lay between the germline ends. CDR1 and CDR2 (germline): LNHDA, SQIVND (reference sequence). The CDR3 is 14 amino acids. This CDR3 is CASSHPPAKDEQFF. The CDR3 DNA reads TGTGCCAGTAGTCACCCCCCGGCAAAGGATGAGCAGTTCTTC. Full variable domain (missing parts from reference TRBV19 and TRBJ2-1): DGGITQSPKYLFRKEGQNVTLSCEQNLNHDAMYWYRQDPGQGLRLIYYSQIVNDFQKGDIAEGYSVSREKKESFPLTVTSAQKNPTAFYLCASSHPPAKDEQFFGPGTRLTVL.

DNA of the CDR3: TGTGCCAGCAGCCTCACGAACACTGAAGCTTTCTTT. This codes for CASSLTNTEAFF. This chain joins TRBV3-1 (or the pseudogene TRBV3-2) and TRBJ1-1; no clear D. The germline V gene has CDR1 LGHDT and CDR2 YNNKEL (reference sequence). The CDR3 loop spans 12 amino acids. Deletions cut 4 bases from V and 1 base from J, with 4 bases between.

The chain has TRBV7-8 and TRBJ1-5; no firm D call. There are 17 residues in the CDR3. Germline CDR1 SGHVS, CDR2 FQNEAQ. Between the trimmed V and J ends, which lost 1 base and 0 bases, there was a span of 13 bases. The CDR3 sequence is CASSLDRAGYSNQPQHF. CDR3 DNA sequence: TGTGCCAGCAGCTTAGATAGGGCCGGTTATAGCAATCAGCCCCAGCATTTT.

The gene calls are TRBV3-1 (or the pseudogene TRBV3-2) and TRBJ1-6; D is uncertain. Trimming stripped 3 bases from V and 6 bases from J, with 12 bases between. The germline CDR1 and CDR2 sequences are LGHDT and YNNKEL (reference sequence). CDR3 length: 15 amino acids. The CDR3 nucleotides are TGTGCCAGCAGCCACTCGATTCCTCTTAATTCACCCCTCCACTTT. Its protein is CASSHSIPLNSPLHF.

The CDR3 DNA reads TGTGCCAGCCTCCCAAATGACTACAATGAGCAGTTCTTC. Translated: CASLPNDYNEQFF. The rearrangement joins TRBV6-5 to TRBJ2-1; D call uncertain. The CDR3 covers 13 residues. CDR1 is MNHEY, CDR2 SVGAGI, per germline. The germline V and J ends were trimmed by 8 bases and 3 bases, with 11 bases remaining between them.

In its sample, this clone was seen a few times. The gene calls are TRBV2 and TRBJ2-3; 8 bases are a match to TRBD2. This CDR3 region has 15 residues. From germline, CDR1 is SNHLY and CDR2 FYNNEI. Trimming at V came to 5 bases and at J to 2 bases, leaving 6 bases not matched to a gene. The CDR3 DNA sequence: TGTGCCAGCAGTCGCAGCGGGAGCTTCACAGATACGCAGTATTTT. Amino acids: CASSRSGSFTDTQYF.

The CDR3 DNA follows: TGTGCCAGCAGCTTAACCGGGACTAGTATCGAGCAGTACTTC. Amino acids: CASSLTGTSIEQYF. This chain uses TRBV7-2 with TRBJ2-7; 8 bases line up with TRBD2. This CDR3 is 14 amino acids long. The V and J ends lost 2 bases and 6 bases, in that order; junction bases with no gene match: 6. Per the germline V gene, CDR1 is SGHTA and CDR2 is FQGNSA. The full variable domain, with the rest looked up from reference TRBV7-2 and TRBJ2-7, is GAGVSQSPSNKVTEKGKDVELRCDPISGHTALYWYRQSLGQGLEFLIYFQGNSAPDKSGLPSDRFSAERTGGSVSTLTIQRTQQEDSAVYLCASSLTGTSIEQYFGPGTRLTVT.

Here the CDR3 DNA reads TGTGCCAGCAGGACGACAGGGAACACTGAAGCTTTCTTT. It is translated as CASRTTGNTEAFF. The genes are TRBV28 and TRBJ1-1; the D gene is possibly TRBD1 (6 bases). Germline CDR1 is MDHEN and CDR2 is SYDVKM. This CDR3 spans 13 amino acids. V was pared by 6 bases and J by 1 base, with 9 bases between.

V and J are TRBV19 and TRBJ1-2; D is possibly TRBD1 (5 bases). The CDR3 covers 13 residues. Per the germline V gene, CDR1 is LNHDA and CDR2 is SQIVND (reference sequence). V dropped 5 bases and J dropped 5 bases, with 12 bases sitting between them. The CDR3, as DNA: TGTGCCAGTAGTTCCGGACAAGGTTATGGCTACACCTTC. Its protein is CASSSGQGYGYTF. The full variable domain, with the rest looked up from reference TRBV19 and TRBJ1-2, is DGGITQSPKYLFRKEGQNVTLSCEQNLNHDAMYWYRQDPGQGLRLIYYSQIVNDFQKGDIAEGYSVSREKKESFPLTVTSAQKNPTAFYLCASSSGQGYGYTFGSGTRLTVV.